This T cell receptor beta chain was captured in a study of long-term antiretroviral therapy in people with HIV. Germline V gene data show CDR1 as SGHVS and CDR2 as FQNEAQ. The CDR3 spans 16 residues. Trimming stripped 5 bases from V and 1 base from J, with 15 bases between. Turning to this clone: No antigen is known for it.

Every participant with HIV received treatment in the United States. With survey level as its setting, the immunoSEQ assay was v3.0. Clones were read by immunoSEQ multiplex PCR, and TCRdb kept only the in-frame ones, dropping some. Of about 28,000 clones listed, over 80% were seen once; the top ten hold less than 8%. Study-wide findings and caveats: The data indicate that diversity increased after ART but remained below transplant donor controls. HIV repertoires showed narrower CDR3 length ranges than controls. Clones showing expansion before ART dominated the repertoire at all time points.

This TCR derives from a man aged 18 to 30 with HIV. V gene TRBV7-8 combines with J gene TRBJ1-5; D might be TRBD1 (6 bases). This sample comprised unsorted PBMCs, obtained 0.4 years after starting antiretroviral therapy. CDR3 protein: CASSPWGGRSNQPQHF. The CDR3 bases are TGTGCCAGCAGCCCATGGGGGGGGCGAAGCAATCAGCCCCAGCATTTT.